The rows below give T cell receptor beta chains drawn from one sample of a study of cytomegalovirus exposure and HLA in healthy donors. Profiled with immunoSEQ multiplex PCR; TCRdb holds only in-frame clones, not every one. The profile shows roughly 150,000 clones, almost 80% of them singletons. The sequencing sample was made of PBMCs. These receptors all come from a male donor in good health and CMV-seronegative. CDR3s include the opening cysteine and the closing phenylalanine or tryptophan. A D gene is named only where the DNA matches it firmly. Where a row states a size, it is once, few, many or the class of an expanded clone; other rows omit it.

CDR3aa	CDR3nt	d_gene	v_gene	j_gene	abundance
CASSLSIANYGYTF	TGTGCCAGCAGCTTAAGCATCGCTAACTATGGCTACACCTTC	NA	TRBV7-2	TRBJ1-2	NA
CSSSRGQEAFF	TGTTCCAGCAGCCGAGGTCAGGAAGCTTTCTTT	NA	TRBV7-9	TRBJ1-1	NA
CASSLGGRDEQFF	TGTGCCAGCAGCCTTGGCGGGAGGGATGAGCAGTTCTTC	TRBD2	TRBV27	TRBJ2-1	NA
CASSERTSGYSYEQYF	TGTGCCAGCAGTGAAAGGACTAGCGGGTACTCCTACGAGCAGTACTTC	TRBD2	TRBV6-1	TRBJ2-7	NA
CASKGGTGTEAFF	TGTGCCAGCAAAGGCGGGACGGGCACTGAAGCTTTCTTT	NA	TRBV6-6	TRBJ1-1	NA
CASSPDRGGTGELFF	TGTGCCAGCAGTCCCGACAGGGGGGGCACCGGGGAGCTGTTTTTT	TRBD1	TRBV27	TRBJ2-2	NA
CATGQGAATNEKLFF	TGTGCCACAGGACAGGGGGCGGCCACTAATGAAAAACTGTTTTTT	TRBD1	TRBV10-3	TRBJ1-4	NA
CASTLRQGGAFF	TGTGCCAGCACCCTCAGACAGGGCGGAGCTTTCTTT	TRBD1	TRBV2	TRBJ1-1	NA
CASQTGYDGYTF	TGTGCCAGTCAAACAGGGTATGATGGCTACACCTTC	NA	TRBV9	TRBJ1-2	NA
CASSLYRLAGRKDTQYF	TGTGCCAGCAGTTTATACCGACTAGCGGGACGGAAAGATACGCAGTATTTT	TRBD2	TRBV28	TRBJ2-3	NA
CASSYGDRADEQYF	TGTGCCAGCAGCTACGGGGACAGGGCAGACGAGCAGTACTTC	TRBD1	TRBV7-9	TRBJ2-7	NA
CASSPRGGDGYTF	TGTGCCAGCTCACCCCGAGGCGGGGATGGCTACACCTTC	NA	TRBV18	TRBJ1-2	NA
CASSAIQGSNEKLFF	TGTGCCAGCAGTGCGATACAGGGATCTAATGAAAAACTGTTTTTT	NA	TRBV27	TRBJ1-4	NA
CASSLGAETGRRETQYF	TGTGCCAGCAGCTTAGGGGCGGAGACAGGGCGAAGAGAGACCCAGTACTTC	TRBD1	TRBV7-2	TRBJ2-5	NA
CASSPLSGGANEQFF	TGTGCCAGCAGCCCGCTGAGCGGGGGGGCCAATGAGCAGTTCTTC	TRBD2	TRBV6-5	TRBJ2-1	NA
CASSVGMSTGTEAFF	TGTGCCAGCAGCGTAGGAATGTCAACGGGCACTGAAGCTTTCTTT	NA	TRBV9	TRBJ1-1	NA
CASSEYGDREGDTQYF	TGTGCCAGCAGTGAATACGGGGACAGGGAGGGAGATACGCAGTATTTT	TRBD1	TRBV6-1	TRBJ2-3	few
CASSQGLARGDNEQFF	TGTGCCAGCAGCCAAGGACTAGCCCGAGGGGACAATGAGCAGTTCTTC	TRBD2	TRBV14	TRBJ2-1	few
CASSPWWGRESSYNEQFF	TGTGCCAGCAGCCCGTGGTGGGGACGGGAGAGCTCCTACAATGAGCAGTTCTTC	NA	TRBV9	TRBJ2-1	NA
CASSANQGNNQPQHF	TGTGCCAGCAGCGCGAACCAGGGGAACAATCAGCCCCAGCATTTT	NA	TRBV5-5	TRBJ1-5	NA
CASSGRRGNGEQYF	TGTGCCAGCAGTGGGCGGAGGGGAAATGGGGAGCAGTACTTC	NA	TRBV7-2	TRBJ2-7	NA
CASSDAGTTRETQYF	TGTGCCAGCAGCGATGCCGGGACTACCCGAGAGACCCAGTACTTC	TRBD2	TRBV7-8	TRBJ2-5	NA